This T cell receptor (beta chain) is drawn from a study of metastatic and nonmetastatic thyroid tumors (dated by TCRdb to about 2020). As for the study more broadly: Repertoires from peripheral blood and from tumor or nodule tissue samples of malignant and benign thyroid patients were compared. Broad study findings and their caveats: In both blood and tumor samples, malignant tumors were reported to have significantly higher TCR beta diversity than benign nodules.

V and J lose 2 bases and 8 bases, and a span of 13 bases separates them. The CDR3 goes from the cysteine to the phenylalanine over 14 residues. Left in the record is the CDR3 DNA by itself, 42 bases read in frame from the first base. The CDR1 and CDR2 encoded by the germline V gene are MNHEY and SVGEGT. None of the patients had been given any treatment before thyroid surgery. The study retrospectively analysed patient clinical samples collected from the early 2010s to the late 2010s using T-cell receptor beta sequencing. This clone occurred a few times. This receptor's antigen is unknown. No clone much larger than this one lies a single base away; base qualities are absent. Receptors were amplified or captured by PCR. TCRdb records Illumina HiSeq 4000 as the sequencer. High-throughput sequencing was used to profile the TCR beta-chain CDR3 region of each patient. In the original analysis: Drawing on CDR3 differences between clinicopathological groups, the researchers built a classifier meant to tell apart patients with distant-metastatic papillary thyroid cancer. The Shannon index was used to measure repertoire diversity, and the Morisita-Horn index was used to measure how similar tumor and blood repertoires were. TCRdb reworked the public reads: Q25 trimming with fastp, MiXCR clone assembly, productive beta chains retained. The V and J calls and clone size are TCRdb's, not the authors'. The sample data list 25,000 to 30,000 clones, and about 3.9% of these were observed just once. Of the sample, about 3.3% falls within the top ten clones.

The sample consisted of blood. The chain couples TRBV6-2 or TRBV6-3 to TRBJ2-1, and the D gene may be TRBD2, 6 bases matching. The sequence derives from a male donor with papillary thyroid cancer or a benign thyroid nodule (not recorded which). Some clones in this sample may be carry-over from other donors' samples. CDR3 region: CASSYETSSHEQFF. The nucleotide sequence reads TGTGCCAGCAGTTACGAGACTAGTTCGCATGAGCAGTTCTTC.